The T cell receptor beta chain described here comes from a study of identical twins. This clonotype was observed a handful of times. Its cognate antigen is unknown. Germline-derived CDR1 and CDR2 are MDHEN and SYDVKM. The CDR3 runs to 12 residues. V lost 7 bases to trimming and J lost 4 bases, with 10 bases between them. Study results and caveats: Shared out-of-frame alpha sequences (those common to twins) showed excess low generation probability. Where beta out-of-frame sequences were concerned, excess twin sharing was weaker. The analysis was cross-sectional rather than longitudinal within donors. Fewer insertions characterized abundant cord blood beta clonotypes, whereas memory repertoires showed none.

TCRdb ran MiXCR on the 5' RACE reads and lists one entry per CDR3 protein. Among 350,000 to 400,000 distinct CDR3 sequences, 9% to 10% were seen once, and the ten largest hold 8.5% to 10%. This chain uses TRBV28 with TRBJ1-2; D possibly corresponds to TRBD1 (5 bases). The TCR comes from a woman in her 50s in good health. Sequences were obtained from naive T cells sorted from blood. The CDR3 DNA reads TGTGCCAGCAACCCGCAGGGCTATGGCTACACCTTC. Its protein product is CASNPQGYGYTF.